The clone carrying this TCR beta chain was found a few times. Its antigen is as yet unknown. These data are taken from a study of beta chain features in type 1 diabetes. Study-wide points: Because the template was cDNA, high-expressing cells might be over-represented. Within the patient group, naive, central memory and Treg TCRB repertoires appeared more similar to each other than within healthy donors. Any role of HLA type in TCRB rearrangement remained unresolved here. TCRB CDR3s from Type 1 diabetes patients were moderately but significantly shorter in all four CD4+ subsets. VDJ junctions from type 1 diabetes patients carried fewer insertions and larger deletions.

Expressed TCRB transcripts were sequenced after all isolated RNA was converted to cDNA. Libraries were prepared by immunoSEQ multiplex PCR; TCRdb keeps only in-frame clonotypes and omits some of them. There are fewer than 300,000 clones in the sample; about a tenth occur only once, and approximately 0.017% lies in the top ten. This CDR3 has 15 amino acids. V was pared by 2 bases and J by 5 bases, with 15 bases between. Germline V gene lookup returns CDR1 SGHTA and CDR2 FQGNSA. This receptor was obtained from a man aged 25 to 40 with type 1 diabetes. The sample comprised naive CD4+ T cells from blood. The chain has TRBV7-2 and TRBJ1-1; maybe TRBD1 (6 bases). The CDR3: CASSLTTGSRTEAFF. CDR3 bases: TGTGCCAGCAGCTTAACAACAGGGAGTAGGACTGAAGCTTTCTTT.